This is a list of T cell receptor beta chains from one sample in a study of T cell clones after liver transplantation. Sequencing was performed with immunoSEQ multiplex PCR; in TCRdb, only in-frame clones are kept and a portion is missing. The sample consists of some 70,000 clones, around 80% of them appearing once. The sequences come from CD4+ T cells from blood, collected before liver transplant. Every receptor here comes from a human donor who received a liver transplant. Both conserved end residues are part of each CDR3. D genes are given only for firm matches. Not all rows give a size; the values are once, few, many and, for expanded clones, a class.

abundance,d_gene,j_gene,v_gene,CDR3nt,CDR3aa
.,.,TRBJ1-1,TRBV7-9,TGTGCCAGCAGCTTGGTTCGGGAAAAGAACACTGAAGCTTTCTTT,CASSLVREKNTEAFF
.,TRBD1,TRBJ2-1,TRBV28,TGTGCCAGCAGCGTGGGACAGGGGCTAGGGGGGCAGTTCTTC,CASSVGQGLGGQFF
.,TRBD1,TRBJ1-1,TRBV19,TGTGCCAGTAGGACCGACAGGGGGTTCACTGAAGCTTTCTTT,CASRTDRGFTEAFF
.,.,TRBJ2-1,TRBV18,TGTGCCAGCTCACCACTCTTTCGGCGGAAGAGCTCCTACAATGAGCAGTTCTTC,CASSPLFRRKSSYNEQFF
.,.,TRBJ2-6,TRBV4-1,TGCGCCAGCGGGGTAGCGGATAGCTCTGGGGCCAACGTCCTGACTTTC,CASGVADSSGANVLTF
.,TRBD1,TRBJ1-3,TRBV2,TGTGCCAGCAGTTACAGGGGGCTTGGAAACACCATATATTTT,CASSYRGLGNTIYF
.,.,TRBJ2-3,TRBV9,TGTGCCAGCAGCGTATTACCCTCTAGCACAGATACGCAGTATTTT,CASSVLPSSTDTQYF
.,TRBD2,TRBJ2-2,TRBV5-1,TGCGCCAGCAGCTTGGGGACTAGCGGGATGAACACCGGGGAGCTGTTTTTT,CASSLGTSGMNTGELFF
.,.,TRBJ1-2,TRBV2,TGTGCCAGCAGTGAGGGGGCCCTCTATGGCTACACCTTC,CASSEGALYGYTF
.,TRBD2,TRBJ2-7,TRBV7-2,TGTGCCAGCAGCTTAGGGGTTAGCGGGAGGGCCAAAAAGTACTTC,CASSLGVSGRAKKYF
.,.,TRBJ1-1,TRBV9,TGTGCCAGCAGCGCTACCCCTGGCCGGTACAGCACTGAAGCTTTCTTT,CASSATPGRYSTEAFF
few,TRBD2,TRBJ2-1,TRBV19,TGTGCCAGTAGTAGGAGGGGACTAGCGGATTACAATGAGCAGTTCTTC,CASSRRGLADYNEQFF
.,.,TRBJ2-7,TRBV7-2,TGTGCCAGCACCCCACCGCGGGACACCTACTACGAGCAGTACTTC,CASTPPRDTYYEQYF
.,.,TRBJ2-7,TRBV28,TGTGCCAGCAGTTTTGTGCCAGACGAGCAGTACTTC,CASSFVPDEQYF
.,TRBD1,TRBJ1-3,TRBV28,TGTGCCAGCAGTCCGGGACAGGGGCCCAGAAACACCATATATTTT,CASSPGQGPRNTIYF
.,.,TRBJ2-5,TRBV11-1,TGTGCCAGCAGCTTTTCTAGCCAAGAGACCCAGTACTTC,CASSFSSQETQYF